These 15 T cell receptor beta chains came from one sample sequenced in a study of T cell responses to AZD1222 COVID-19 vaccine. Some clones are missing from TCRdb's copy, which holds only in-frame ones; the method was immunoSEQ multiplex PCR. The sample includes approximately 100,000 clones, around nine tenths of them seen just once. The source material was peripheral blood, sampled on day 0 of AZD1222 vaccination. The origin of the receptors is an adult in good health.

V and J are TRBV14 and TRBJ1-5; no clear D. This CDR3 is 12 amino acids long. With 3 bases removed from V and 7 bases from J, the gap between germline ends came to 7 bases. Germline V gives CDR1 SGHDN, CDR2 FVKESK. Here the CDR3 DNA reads TGTGCCAGCAGCCAGAACAACCAGCCCCAGCATTTT. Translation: CASSQNNQPQHF.

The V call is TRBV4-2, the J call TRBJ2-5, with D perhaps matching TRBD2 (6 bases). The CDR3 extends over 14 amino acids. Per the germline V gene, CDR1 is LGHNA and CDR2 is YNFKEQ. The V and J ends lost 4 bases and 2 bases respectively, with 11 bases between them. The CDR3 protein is CASSRGAVQETQYF. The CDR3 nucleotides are TGTGCCAGCAGCCGCGGGGCAGTGCAAGAGACCCAGTACTTC.

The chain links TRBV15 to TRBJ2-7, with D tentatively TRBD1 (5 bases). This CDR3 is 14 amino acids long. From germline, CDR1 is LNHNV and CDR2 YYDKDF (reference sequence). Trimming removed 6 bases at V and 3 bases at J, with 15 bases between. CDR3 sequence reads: CATRKARDSYEQYF. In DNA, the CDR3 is TGTGCCACCAGAAAGGCACGCGACAGCTACGAGCAGTACTTC.

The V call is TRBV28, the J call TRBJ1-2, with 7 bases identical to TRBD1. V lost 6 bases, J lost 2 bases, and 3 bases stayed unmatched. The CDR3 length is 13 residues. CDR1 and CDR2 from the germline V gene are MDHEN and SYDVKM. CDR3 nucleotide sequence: TGTGCCAGCAGCCCGGACAGGAACTATGGCTACACCTTC. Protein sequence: CASSPDRNYGYTF.

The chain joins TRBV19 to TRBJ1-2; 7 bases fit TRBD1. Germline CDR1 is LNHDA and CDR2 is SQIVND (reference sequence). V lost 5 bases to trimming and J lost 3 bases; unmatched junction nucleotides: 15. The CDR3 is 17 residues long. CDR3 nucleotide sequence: TGTGCCAGTAGTGCGTCGGTACAGGGGCTGGGTCACTATGGCTACACCTTC. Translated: CASSASVQGLGHYGYTF.

The CDR3 DNA sequence: TGTGCCAGCTCACGGGGACGGCCAGAGCAGTTCTTC. It is translated as CASSRGRPEQFF. The chain couples TRBV18 to TRBJ2-1, with D perhaps TRBD1 or TRBD2 (5 bases each). This CDR3 contains 12 residues. In germline, CDR1 is KGHSH, CDR2 LQKENI. Trimming cost V 4 bases and J 10 bases, with 11 bases left between them.

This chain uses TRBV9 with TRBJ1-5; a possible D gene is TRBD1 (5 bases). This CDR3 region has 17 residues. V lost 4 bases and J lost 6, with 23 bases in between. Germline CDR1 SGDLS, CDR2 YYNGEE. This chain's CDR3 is CASSPPRWVGVGQPQHF. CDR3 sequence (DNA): TGTGCCAGCAGCCCACCCAGGTGGGTGGGGGTTGGTCAGCCCCAGCATTTT.

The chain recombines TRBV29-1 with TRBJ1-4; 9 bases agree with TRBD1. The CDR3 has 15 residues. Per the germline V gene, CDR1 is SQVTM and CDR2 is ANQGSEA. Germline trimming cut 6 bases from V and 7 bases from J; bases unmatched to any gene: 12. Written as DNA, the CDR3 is TGCAGCGTGGTGACAGGGGGTTATAATCGTGAAAAACTGTTTTTT. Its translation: CSVVTGGYNREKLFF. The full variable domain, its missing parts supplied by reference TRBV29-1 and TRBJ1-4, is SAVISQKPSRDICQRGTSLTIQCQVDSQVTMMFWYRQQPGQSLTLIATANQGSEATYESGFVIDKFPISRPNLTFSTLTVSNMSPEDSSIYLCSVVTGGYNREKLFFGSGTQLSVL.

CDR3: CAGTGQLNTEAFF. The CDR3 coding sequence is TGTGCCGGAACGGGCCAGTTGAACACTGAAGCTTTCTTT. The chain links TRBV6-6 to TRBJ1-1, with D uncertain. V shed 11 bases and J shed 0 bases, with 13 bases lying between them. The length of the CDR3 is 13 residues. Germline-derived CDR1 and CDR2 are MNHNY and SVGAGI (reference sequence).

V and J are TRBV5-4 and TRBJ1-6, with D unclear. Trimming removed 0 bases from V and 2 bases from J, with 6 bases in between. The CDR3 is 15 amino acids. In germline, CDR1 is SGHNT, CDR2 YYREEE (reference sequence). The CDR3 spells CASSLARTYNSPLHF. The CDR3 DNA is TGTGCCAGCAGCTTGGCACGAACCTATAATTCACCCCTCCACTTT.

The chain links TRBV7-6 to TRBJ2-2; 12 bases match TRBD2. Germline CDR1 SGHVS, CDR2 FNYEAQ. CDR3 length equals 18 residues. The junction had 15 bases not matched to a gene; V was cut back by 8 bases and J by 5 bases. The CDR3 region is CASLPGLAGSSGTGELFF. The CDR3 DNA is TGTGCCAGCCTTCCCGGACTAGCGGGGTCTAGCGGGACCGGGGAGCTGTTTTTT.

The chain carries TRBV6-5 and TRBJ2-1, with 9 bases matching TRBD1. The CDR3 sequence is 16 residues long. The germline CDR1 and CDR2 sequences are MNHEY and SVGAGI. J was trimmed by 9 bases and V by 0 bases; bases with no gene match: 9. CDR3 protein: CASSYSPGQGSIEQFF. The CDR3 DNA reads TGTGCCAGCAGTTACTCCCCGGGACAGGGCTCAATTGAGCAGTTCTTC.

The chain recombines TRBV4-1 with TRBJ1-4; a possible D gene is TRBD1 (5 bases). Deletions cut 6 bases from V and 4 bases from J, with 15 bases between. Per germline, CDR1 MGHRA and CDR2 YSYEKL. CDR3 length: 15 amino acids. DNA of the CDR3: TGCGCCAGCAGGCCTCTGGGGCGGATTAATGAAAAACTGTTTTTT. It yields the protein CASRPLGRINEKLFF.

In DNA form, the CDR3 reads TGTGCCAGCAGCTTAGTGGGGGACGCCAATCAGCCCCAGCATTTT. This translates into CASSLVGDANQPQHF. This chain connects TRBV7-2 to TRBJ1-5, with D tentatively TRBD1 (5 bases). Germline CDR1 SGHTA, CDR2 FQGNSA. Trimming stripped 1 base from V and 3 bases from J, with 10 bases between. The CDR3 sequence is 15 residues long.

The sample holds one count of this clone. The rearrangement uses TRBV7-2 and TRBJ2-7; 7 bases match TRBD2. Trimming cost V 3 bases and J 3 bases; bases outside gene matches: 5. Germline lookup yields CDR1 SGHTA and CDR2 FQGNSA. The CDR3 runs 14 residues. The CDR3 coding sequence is TGTGCCAGCAGCTTTTCCTTAGCGGGCTACGAGCAGTACTTC. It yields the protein CASSFSLAGYEQYF.